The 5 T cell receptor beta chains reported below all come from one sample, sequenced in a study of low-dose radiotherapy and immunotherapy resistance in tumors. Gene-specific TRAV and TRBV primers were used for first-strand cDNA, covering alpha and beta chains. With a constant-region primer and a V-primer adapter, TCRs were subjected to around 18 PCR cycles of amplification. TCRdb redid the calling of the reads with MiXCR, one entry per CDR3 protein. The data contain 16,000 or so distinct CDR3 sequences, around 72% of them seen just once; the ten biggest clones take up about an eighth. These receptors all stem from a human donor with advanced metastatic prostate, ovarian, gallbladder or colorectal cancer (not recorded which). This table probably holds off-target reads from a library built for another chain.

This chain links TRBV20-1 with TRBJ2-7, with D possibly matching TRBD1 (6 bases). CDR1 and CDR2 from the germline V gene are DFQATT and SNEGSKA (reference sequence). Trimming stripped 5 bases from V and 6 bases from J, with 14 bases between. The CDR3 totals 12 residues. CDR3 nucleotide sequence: TGCAGTGCTTTGACAGGTATGGGCGAGCAGTACTTC. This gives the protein CSALTGMGEQYF.

This chain's CDR3 is CASSPSNEQFF. In DNA, the CDR3 is TGTGCCAGCAGCCCTTCTAATGAGCAGTTCTTC. J is TRBJ2-1 and V is TRBV7-8, with D unclear. Between the trimmed V and J ends, which lost 5 bases and 7 bases, there was a span of 6 bases. This CDR3 is 11 amino acids long. Germline CDR1 and CDR2: SGHVS and FQNEAQ.

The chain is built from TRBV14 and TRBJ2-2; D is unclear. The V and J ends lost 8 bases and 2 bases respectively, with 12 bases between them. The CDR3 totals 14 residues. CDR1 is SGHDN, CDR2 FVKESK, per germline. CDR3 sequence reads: CASGFLSNTGELFF. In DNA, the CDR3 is TGTGCCAGCGGTTTCCTGAGTAACACCGGGGAGCTGTTTTTT.

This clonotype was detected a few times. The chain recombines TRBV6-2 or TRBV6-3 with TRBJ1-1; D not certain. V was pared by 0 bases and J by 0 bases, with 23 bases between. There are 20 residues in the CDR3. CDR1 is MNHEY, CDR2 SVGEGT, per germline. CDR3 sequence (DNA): TGTGCCAGCAGTTACTCGGGAGGTTCCACGGCAAGCTACATGAACACTGAAGCTTTCTTT. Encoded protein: CASSYSGGSTASYMNTEAFF.

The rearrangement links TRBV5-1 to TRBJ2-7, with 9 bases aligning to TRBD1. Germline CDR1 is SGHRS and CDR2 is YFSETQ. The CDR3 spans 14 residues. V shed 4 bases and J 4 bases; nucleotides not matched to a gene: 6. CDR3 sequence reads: CASSVGTGLYEQYF. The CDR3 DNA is TGCGCCAGCAGCGTCGGGACAGGGTTGTACGAGCAGTACTTC.